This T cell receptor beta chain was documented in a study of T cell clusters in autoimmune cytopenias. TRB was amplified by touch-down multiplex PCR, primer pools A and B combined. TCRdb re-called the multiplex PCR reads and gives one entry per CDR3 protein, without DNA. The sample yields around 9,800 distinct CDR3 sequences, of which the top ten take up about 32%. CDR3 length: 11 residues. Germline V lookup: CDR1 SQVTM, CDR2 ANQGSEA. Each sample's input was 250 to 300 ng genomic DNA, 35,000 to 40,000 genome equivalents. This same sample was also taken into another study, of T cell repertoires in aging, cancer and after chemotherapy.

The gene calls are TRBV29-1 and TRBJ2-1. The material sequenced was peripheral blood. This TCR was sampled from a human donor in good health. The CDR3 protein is CSVVGINEQFF.